A selection of T cell receptor beta chains follows, all from one sample in a study of blood T cell repertoires in COVID-19. The table came from immunoSEQ multiplex PCR; TCRdb's copy has only in-frame clones and leaves some out. This sample has 210,000 or so clones, with approximately 80% found just once. Source material: peripheral blood. The receptors shown here come from a human donor in a cohort sampled during active COVID-19. The CDR3 runs from the conserved cysteine through the conserved F or W. A D gene is named only where the DNA matches it firmly. Size is stated for part of the rows, as once, few or many counts, or as a class when the clone is expanded.

>TRBJ1-5|few|.|13|TRBV2
TGTGCCAGCAGTGACAGGCTCAATCAGCCCCAGCATTTT
CASSDRLNQPQHF
>TRBJ1-1|.|TRBD1|13|TRBV7-9
TGTGCCAGCAGGGGACAGGGGGACACTGAAGCTTTCTTT
CASRGQGDTEAFF
>TRBJ1-2|.|.|14|TRBV6-5
TGTGCCAGCACGGGGTTTACGGGATACTATGGCTACACCTTC
CASTGFTGYYGYTF
>TRBJ1-6|.|.|15|TRBV6-1
TGTGCCAGCAGTGAGCGGGACGCAGAAAATTCACCCCTCCACTTT
CASSERDAENSPLHF
>TRBJ1-4|.|.|13|TRBV28
TGTGCCAGCAGTTTGCTAGGACAGGAAAAACTGTTTTTT
CASSLLGQEKLFF
>TRBJ1-3|.|.|13|TRBV10-3
TGTGCCATCAGTCAGGGCTCTGGAAACACCATATATTTT
CAISQGSGNTIYF
>TRBJ2-7|.|.|14|TRBV7-8
TGTGCCAGCAGCTCCTTTGGAGCGTCCTACGAGCAGTACTTC
CASSSFGASYEQYF
>TRBJ2-3|.|.|15|TRBV5-1
TGCGCCAGCAGCTTGGGAGGTCAAAACACAGATACGCAGTATTTT
CASSLGGQNTDTQYF
>TRBJ2-6|.|.|14|TRBV30
TGTGCCTGGGACAGGATTCGTGGGGCCAACGTCCTGACTTTC
CAWDRIRGANVLTF
>TRBJ2-3|.|TRBD2|16|TRBV10-1
TGCGCCAGCAGCCAAACTAGCGGGGGCGGCGCAGATACGCAGTATTTT
CASSQTSGGGADTQYF
>TRBJ1-5|.|.|13|TRBV30
TGTGCCTGCTCAAGGGGCGGCAATCAGCCCCAGCATTTT
CACSRGGNQPQHF
>TRBJ2-7|.|.|13|TRBV12-3/TRBV12-4
TGTGCCAGCAGTTTGGGGGGGCCCTACGAGCAGTACTTC
CASSLGGPYEQYF
>TRBJ2-5|.|TRBD1|13|TRBV23-1
TGCGCCAGCAGTCGGACAGGGGGGGAGACCCAGTACTTC
CASSRTGGETQYF
>TRBJ1-4|once|TRBD1|14|TRBV5-1
TGCGCCAGCAGCCCGCGACAGGGCGAGGAAAAACTGTTTTTT
CASSPRQGEEKLFF